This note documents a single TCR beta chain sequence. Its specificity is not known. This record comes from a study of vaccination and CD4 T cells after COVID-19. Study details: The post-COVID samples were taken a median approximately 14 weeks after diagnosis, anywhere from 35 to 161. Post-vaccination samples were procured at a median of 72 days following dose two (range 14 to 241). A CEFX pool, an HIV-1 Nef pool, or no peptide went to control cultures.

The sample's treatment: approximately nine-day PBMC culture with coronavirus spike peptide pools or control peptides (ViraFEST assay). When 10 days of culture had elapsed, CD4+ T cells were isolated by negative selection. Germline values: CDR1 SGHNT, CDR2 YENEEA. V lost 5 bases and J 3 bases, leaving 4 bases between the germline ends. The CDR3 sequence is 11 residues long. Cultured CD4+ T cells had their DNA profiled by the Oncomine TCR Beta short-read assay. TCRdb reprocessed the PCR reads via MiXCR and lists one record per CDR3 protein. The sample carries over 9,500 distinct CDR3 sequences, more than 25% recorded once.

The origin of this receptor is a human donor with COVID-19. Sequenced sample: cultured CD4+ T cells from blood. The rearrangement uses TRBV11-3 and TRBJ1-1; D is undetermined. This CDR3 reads CASSQYTEAFF. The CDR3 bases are TGTGCCAGCAGCCAATACACTGAAGCTTTCTTT.